The 16 T cell receptor beta chains given below trace back to one sample, sequenced in a study of blood T cell repertoires in COVID-19. The protocol was immunoSEQ multiplex PCR, while the TCRdb copy is restricted to in-frame clones and leaves out a portion. The sample includes 200,000 to 300,000 clones, around 87% of them seen just once. The sequencing input was peripheral blood. These receptors were taken from a woman between 45 and 65 years old with acute or convalescent COVID-19.

The CDR3 is CASSYLGGSDSYEQYF. The CDR3 bases are TGTGCCAGCAGTTACTTAGGCGGCTCAGACTCCTACGAGCAGTACTTC. The V and J genes are TRBV6-5 and TRBJ2-7; D remains ambiguous. Germline CDR1 reads MNHEY; CDR2 reads SVGAGI. The length of the CDR3 is 16 residues. V was clipped by 1 base and J by 0 bases, with 13 bases between them.

J is TRBJ2-7 and V is TRBV5-3; 9 positions match TRBD2. TRBV5-3 has ORF status, its function being uncertain. The CDR3 extends over 16 amino acids. The V gene end was trimmed by 4 bases and the J gene end by 5 bases; junction bases not matched to a gene: 13. CDR3 protein: CARSRNSGSNVDEQYF. The CDR3 DNA reads TGTGCCAGAAGCCGTAATAGCGGGAGTAATGTCGACGAGCAGTACTTC.

The chain has TRBV5-5 and TRBJ2-1; D is unresolved. Trimming cost V 3 bases and J 2 bases, with 15 bases left between them. The length of the CDR3 is 16 residues. Looked up from germline, CDR1 is SGHKS and CDR2 is YYEKEE (reference sequence). CDR3 coding DNA: TGTGCCAGCAGCTCCTGGTGGCGCGGCACCTACAATGAGCAGTTCTTC. Its translation is CASSSWWRGTYNEQFF. The entire variable domain, with the rest obtained from reference TRBV5-5 and TRBJ2-1, is as follows: DAGVTQSPTHLIKTRGQQVTLRCSPISGHKSVSWYQQVLGQGPQFIFQYYEKEERGRGNFPDRFSARQFPNYSSELNVNALLLGDSALYLCASSSWWRGTYNEQFFGPGTRLTVL.

The V and J genes are TRBV28 and TRBJ1-1; 10 bases align to TRBD1. The trim removed 2 bases at V and 5 bases at J, leaving 8 bases unmatched. The CDR3 loop spans 16 amino acids. CDR1 and CDR2 (germline): MDHEN, SYDVKM. The CDR3 here is CASSLPGTGVETEAFF. The CDR3 bases are TGTGCCAGCAGTTTACCCGGGACAGGGGTGGAAACTGAAGCTTTCTTT.

This sequence joins TRBV20-1 and TRBJ2-7; the D gene is possibly TRBD2 (6 bases). Per germline, CDR1 DFQATT and CDR2 SNEGSKA (reference sequence). V shed 3 bases and J shed 3 bases, with 9 bases lying between them. The CDR3 has 12 residues. In DNA, the CDR3 is TGCAGTGCTAGTCGGGAGAACTACGAGCAGTACTTC. The encoded protein is CSASRENYEQYF.

This rearrangement joins TRBV25-1 to TRBJ1-3; D possibly corresponds to TRBD1 (5 bases). Germline CDR1 and CDR2: MGHDK and SYGVNS. Trimming pared 2 bases from V and 4 bases from J, leaving 9 bases between. The CDR3 has 14 residues. The CDR3: CASSEVGGGNTIYF. Here the CDR3 DNA reads TGTGCCAGCAGTGAAGTTGGGGGGGGAAACACCATATATTTT.

J is TRBJ2-1 and V is TRBV7-2; the D gene is possibly TRBD2 (5 bases). Germline CDR1 reads SGHTA; CDR2 reads FQGNSA. The V and J ends lost 5 bases and 8 bases respectively, with 13 bases between them. This CDR3 contains 13 residues. The CDR3 nucleotides are TGTGCCAGCAGCCGGATCGGGGTGGATGAGCAGTTCTTC. Residues: CASSRIGVDEQFF.

The chain has TRBV14 and TRBJ2-2; 7 bases agree with TRBD2. The CDR3 covers 17 residues. CDR1 is SGHDN and CDR2 is FVKESK in the germline V gene. J gave up 6 bases and V 4 bases, and 14 bases lay outside the gene matches. CDR3 in DNA: TGTGCCAGCAGCCCGTTCCCGGGCGGGAGTTATTCCGGGGAGCTGTTTTTT. Protein: CASSPFPGGSYSGELFF. The full variable domain, its missing parts supplied by reference TRBV14 and TRBJ2-2, is EAGVTQFPSHSVIEKGQTVTLRCDPISGHDNLYWYRRVMGKEIKFLLHFVKESKQDESGMPNNRFLAERTGGTYSTLKVQPAELEDSGVYFCASSPFPGGSYSGELFFGEGSRLTVL.

The rearrangement uses TRBV28 and TRBJ2-5, with 7 bases matching TRBD1. The J segment lost 4 bases and the V segment lost 6 bases, leaving 2 bases of the junction unmatched. This CDR3 contains 12 residues. The V gene's germline CDR1 is MDHEN and CDR2 SYDVKM. The CDR3 region has the DNA TGTGCCAGCAGACAGGGGTCAGAGACCCAGTACTTC. This translates into CASRQGSETQYF.

This chain joins TRBV9 and TRBJ2-3; D gene uncertain. This CDR3 comprises 15 residues. Trimming stripped 2 bases from V and 1 base from J, with 11 bases between. Germline V gene data show CDR1 as SGDLS and CDR2 as YYNGEE. The CDR3 sequence: CASSVRQARTDTQYF. CDR3 in DNA: TGTGCCAGCAGCGTTCGGCAGGCACGCACAGATACGCAGTATTTT. Based on the CDR3 plus reference TRBV9 and TRBJ2-3, the full variable domain is DSGVTQTPKHLITATGQRVTLRCSPRSGDLSVYWYQQSLDQGLQFLIQYYNGEERAKGNILERFSAQQFPDLHSELNLSSLELGDSALYFCASSVRQARTDTQYFGPGTRLTVL.

V and J are TRBV18 and TRBJ2-1; perhaps TRBD2 as D (5 bases). CDR3 length: 13 residues. CDR1 is KGHSH, CDR2 LQKENI, per germline. Trimming left V 3 bases short and J 7 bases short, with 10 bases between. CDR3 in amino acids: CASSPVLENEQFF. The CDR3 region has the DNA TGTGCCAGCTCACCGGTACTAGAGAATGAGCAGTTCTTC.

The V and J genes are TRBV27 and TRBJ2-6; 14 bases align to TRBD2. The V gene's germline CDR1 is MNHEY and CDR2 SMNVEV (reference sequence). The CDR3 runs 18 residues. Trimming cost V 1 base and J 3 bases; bases outside gene matches: 2. The CDR3 region is CASSLLGLAGVGANVLTF. CDR3 DNA: TGTGCCAGCAGTTTATTGGGACTAGCGGGAGTTGGGGCCAACGTCCTGACTTTC.

The chain uses TRBV5-1 and TRBJ2-5; 10 bases are a match to TRBD1. V was pared by 3 bases and J by 4 bases, with 6 bases of the junction left unmatched. Germline V lookup: CDR1 SGHRS, CDR2 YFSETQ. The CDR3 length is 15 residues. Here the CDR3 reads CASSYTGTGAETQYF. For the CDR3, the DNA is TGCGCCAGCAGCTATACCGGGACAGGGGCAGAGACCCAGTACTTC.

A note on this clone: Sequence at one end of the junction differs from germline and may be a read error. This rearrangement joins TRBV12-3 or TRBV12-4 to TRBJ2-7; TRBD1 agrees at 9 bases. CDR3 length: 11 residues. CDR3 sequence: CASSSGTGTDF. In DNA form, the CDR3 reads TGTGCCAGCAGTTCTGGGACAGGGACAGACTTC.

This chain links TRBV11-2 with TRBJ2-3, with D possibly TRBD2 on 6 matching bases. V lost 1 base to trimming and J lost 6 bases, with 14 bases between them. The CDR3 has 15 residues. CDR1 is SGHAT, CDR2 FQNNGV, per germline. Here the CDR3 reads CASSLVADGGDTQYF. Written as DNA, the CDR3 is TGTGCCAGCAGCTTAGTAGCGGATGGGGGGGATACGCAGTATTTT.

The chain recombines TRBV7-9 with TRBJ2-1, with TRBD2 matching over 13 bases. The CDR3 is 15 amino acids. With V trimmed by 5 bases and J by 4 bases, 2 bases remained unmatched. Per germline, CDR1 SEHNR and CDR2 FQNEAQ (reference sequence). For the CDR3, the DNA is TGTGCCAGCAGCAAGGGACTAGCGGGATACAATGAGCAGTTCTTC. Protein product: CASSKGLAGYNEQFF.